This TCR beta chain was documented in a study of shared clonotypes between healthy human individuals. Study-wide results and caveats: Read depth was anticipated to influence clonotype sharing among donors.

With respect to this clone: Its antigen is not known.

This CDR3 is built from 14 residues. Deletions cut 2 bases from V and 2 bases from J, with 9 bases between. CDR1 and CDR2 (germline): SGHTA, FQGNSA. Clones were read by immunoSEQ multiplex PCR, and TCRdb kept only the in-frame ones, dropping some. This sample yields roughly 2.4 million clones, of which nearly 97% are seen a single time; about 0.13% belongs to the top ten. Healthy and HIV-negative, the adult donors had no recent acute infections or vaccinations. Sequenced: naive CD4+ T cells sorted from blood. Subset specified: CD45RA+ positively selected. This clonotype was sampled from a man aged 18 to 30 in good health. The gene calls are TRBV7-2 and TRBJ2-5; D gene uncertain. The CDR3 bases are TGTGCCAGCAGCTTATGGTATACACAAGAGACCCAGTACTTC. It is translated as CASSLWYTQETQYF.